The entry below describes one T cell receptor (beta chain). Its specificity is unknown. Clones were sequenced by immunoSEQ multiplex PCR, and TCRdb holds only the in-frame ones, with some missing. The repertoire holds roughly 100,000 clones, with about 87% as singletons. The data stem from a study of T cell responses to AZD1222 COVID-19 vaccine. The study's findings and limits: In a largely white British group with more females than males, clonal diversity was possibly underestimated.

In germline, CDR1 is LNHDA, CDR2 SQIVND (reference sequence). V lost 7 bases and J lost 2, with 11 bases in between. The CDR3 runs to 13 residues. The sample here was peripheral blood, taken 28 days after the second AZD1222 dose. The chain uses TRBV19 and TRBJ1-2; D not certain. This clonotype originated in an adult who received the AZD1222 COVID-19 vaccine. CDR3 protein: CASTPDGNYGYTF. CDR3 DNA: TGTGCCAGTACCCCGGACGGAAACTATGGCTACACCTTC.